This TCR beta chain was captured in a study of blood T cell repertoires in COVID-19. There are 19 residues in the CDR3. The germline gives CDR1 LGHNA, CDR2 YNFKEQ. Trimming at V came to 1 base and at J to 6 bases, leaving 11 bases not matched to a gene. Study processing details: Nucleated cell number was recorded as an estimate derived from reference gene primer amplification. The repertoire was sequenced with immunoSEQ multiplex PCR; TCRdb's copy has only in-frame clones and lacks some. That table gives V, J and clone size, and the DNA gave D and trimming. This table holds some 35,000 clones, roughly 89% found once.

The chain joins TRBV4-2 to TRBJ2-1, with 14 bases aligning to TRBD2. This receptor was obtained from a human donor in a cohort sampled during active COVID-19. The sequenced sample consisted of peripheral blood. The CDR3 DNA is TGTGCCAGCAGCCAAGTAGAGGCGGGACTAGCGGGGGAGGGCAATGAGCAGTTCTTC. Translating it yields CASSQVEAGLAGEGNEQFF.